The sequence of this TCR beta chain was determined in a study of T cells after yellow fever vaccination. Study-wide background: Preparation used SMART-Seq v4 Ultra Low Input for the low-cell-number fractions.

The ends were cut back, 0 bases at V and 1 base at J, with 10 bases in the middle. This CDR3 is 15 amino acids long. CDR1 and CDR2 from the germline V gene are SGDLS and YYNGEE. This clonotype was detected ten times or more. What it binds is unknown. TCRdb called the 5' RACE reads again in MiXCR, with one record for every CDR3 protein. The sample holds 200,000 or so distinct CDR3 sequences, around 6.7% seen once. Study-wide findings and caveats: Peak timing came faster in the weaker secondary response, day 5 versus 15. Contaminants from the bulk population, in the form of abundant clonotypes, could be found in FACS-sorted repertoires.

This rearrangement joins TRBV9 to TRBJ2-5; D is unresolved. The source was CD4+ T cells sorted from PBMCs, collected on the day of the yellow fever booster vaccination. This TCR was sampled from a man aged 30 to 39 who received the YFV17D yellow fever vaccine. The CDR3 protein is CASSVDSWSQETQYF. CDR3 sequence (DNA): TGTGCCAGCAGCGTAGATAGTTGGAGCCAAGAGACCCAGTACTTC.